This passage covers 21 T cell receptor beta chains from one sample sequenced in a study of cytomegalovirus exposure and HLA in healthy donors. Vbeta (60) and Jbeta (13) primers were used in the PCR. The repertoire was sequenced with immunoSEQ multiplex PCR; TCRdb's copy has only in-frame clones and lacks some. The repertoire holds around 87,000 clones, about 85% seen once, with roughly 1.2% in the top ten. The specimen was PBMCs. The receptors were sampled from a girl aged 2 to 9 in good health and CMV-seropositive.

The chain carries TRBV5-1 and TRBJ2-7; 7 nucleotides align to TRBD1. With 1 base clipped from V and 1 base from J, the junction kept 8 bases outside the gene matches. The CDR3 extends over 16 amino acids. Germline V CDR1 and CDR2: SGHRS, YFSETQ. CDR3 protein: CASSLSGTALSYEQYF. CDR3 nucleotide sequence: TGCGCCAGCAGCTTGTCCGGGACAGCCCTTTCCTACGAGCAGTACTTC.

This clone was picked up a small number of times. One end of the junction is discordant with germline, which a read error may explain. The chain combines TRBV25-1 with TRBJ2-7, with a tentative D call TRBD1 (5 bases). CDR3 size: 15 residues. Germline values: CDR1 MGHDK, CDR2 SYGVNS. The CDR3 DNA sequence: TGTGCCAGCAGTGAGGTGCAGGGCTCAGCCTACGGGCAGTACTTC. It codes for CASSEVQGSAYGQYF.

This chain connects TRBV2 to TRBJ2-3; no reliable D call. The CDR3 loop spans 13 amino acids. The V end lost 9 bases, the J end lost 0 bases, and 10 bases lay between the germline ends. Germline CDR1 and CDR2: SNHLY and FYNNEI. CDR3 amino acids: CASMARSTDTQYF. In nucleotides, the CDR3 is TGTGCCAGTATGGCGCGGAGCACAGATACGCAGTATTTT.

The V gene is TRBV30, the J gene TRBJ1-5, with 7 bases matching TRBD1. Germline-derived CDR1 and CDR2 are GTSNPN and SVGIG (reference sequence). The CDR3 runs 14 residues. The V and J ends lost 0 bases and 5 bases, in that order; junction bases with no gene match: 4. CDR3: CAWSVGTVDQPQHF. CDR3 in DNA: TGTGCCTGGAGTGTGGGGACAGTCGATCAGCCCCAGCATTTT.

The chain recombines TRBV2 with TRBJ2-7; 9 positions agree with TRBD2. Germline trimming cut 6 bases from V and 6 bases from J; bases unmatched to any gene: 9. The CDR3 is 14 amino acids. Germline loops: CDR1 SNHLY, CDR2 FYNNEI. CDR3 amino acids: CASSGAGGTGEQYF. The DNA for the CDR3 is TGTGCCAGCAGCGGAGCGGGAGGCACGGGCGAGCAGTACTTC.

The chain uses TRBV30 and TRBJ2-1, with 14 bases identical to TRBD2. CDR3 length equals 15 residues. V shed 4 bases and J 8 bases; nucleotides not matched to a gene: 7. The germline V gene has CDR1 GTSNPN and CDR2 SVGIG (reference sequence). The CDR3 DNA sequence: TGTGCCTGGACCACGGGACTAGCGGGAGTCGATGAGCAGTTCTTC. Translating it yields CAWTTGLAGVDEQFF.

The CDR3: CASSAPPSSGTYEQYF. For the CDR3, the DNA is TGTGCCAGCAGTGCCCCCCCCTCCAGCGGGACCTACGAGCAGTACTTC. The chain combines TRBV25-1 with TRBJ2-7, with 7 bases fitting TRBD2. The V and J ends lost 4 bases and 2 bases, in that order; junction bases with no gene match: 11. Germline CDR1 is MGHDK and CDR2 is SYGVNS. This CDR3 comprises 16 residues.

This clone has just one count. The chain uses TRBV7-2 and TRBJ2-2; D unresolved. The CDR3 spans 15 residues. CDR1 and CDR2 (germline): SGHTA, FQGNSA. Trimming removed 3 bases at V and 7 bases at J, with 15 bases between. CDR3 bases: TGTGCCAGCAGCTTGGGCGTCGTTTCAGGCGGGGAGCTGTTTTTT. Amino acids: CASSLGVVSGGELFF.

The rearrangement uses TRBV5-6 and TRBJ1-5; D gene unclear. CDR3 size: 13 residues. V dropped 3 bases and J dropped 2 bases, with 6 bases sitting between them. The germline gives CDR1 SGHDT, CDR2 YYEEEE. CDR3 DNA: TGTGCCAGCAGCTATCGGGGCAATCAGCCCCAGCATTTT. Protein product: CASSYRGNQPQHF. Filled out from reference TRBV5-6 and TRBJ1-5, the complete variable domain reads DAGVTQSPTHLIKTRGQQVTLRCSPKSGHDTVSWYQQALGQGPQFIFQYYEEEERQRGNFPDRFSGHQFPNYSSELNVNALLLGDSALYLCASSYRGNQPQHFGDGTRLSIL.

The genes are TRBV18 and TRBJ2-1, with 13 bases fitting TRBD2. V gave up 3 bases and J gave up 7 bases; unmatched junction bases: 3. The CDR3 spans 15 residues. The V gene's germline CDR1 is KGHSH and CDR2 LQKENI. Here the CDR3 reads CASSPGLAGENEQFF. The CDR3 bases are TGTGCCAGCTCACCTGGACTAGCGGGAGAAAATGAGCAGTTCTTC.

The chain employs TRBV28 and TRBJ1-4; D not certain. The CDR3 contains 16 residues. Trimming took 6 bases from V and 7 from J, leaving 21 bases between them. Germline values: CDR1 MDHEN, CDR2 SYDVKM. Here the CDR3 DNA reads TGTGCCAGCAGCCTCGAAGTATGGGGAGCTAGTGAAAAACTGTTTTTT. Protein sequence: CASSLEVWGASEKLFF. Full variable domain (rest looked up from reference TRBV28 and TRBJ1-4): DVKVTQSSRYLVKRTGEKVFLECVQDMDHENMFWYRQDPGLGLRLIYFSYDVKMKEKGDIPEGYSVSREKKERFSLILESASTNQTSMYLCASSLEVWGASEKLFFGSGTQLSVL.

The chain recombines TRBV18 with TRBJ1-5, with TRBD1 matching over 7 bases. The germline V gene encodes CDR1 KGHSH and CDR2 LQKENI. CDR3 length equals 15 residues. V was pared by 6 bases and J by 2 bases, with 7 bases of the junction left unmatched. CDR3 sequence reads: CASSGPGQCNQPQHF. As DNA, the CDR3 is TGTGCCAGCTCCGGACCGGGACAGTGCAATCAGCCCCAGCATTTT.

The chain joins TRBV5-6 to TRBJ1-1; D uncertain. Germline V gene data show CDR1 as SGHDT and CDR2 as YYEEEE. This CDR3 region has 15 residues. V was pared by 2 bases and J by 1 base, with 12 bases between. The CDR3 loop is CASSFRRGRNTEAFF. As DNA, the CDR3 is TGTGCCAGCAGCTTCAGACGCGGGAGGAACACTGAAGCTTTCTTT.

The V and J genes are TRBV5-4 and TRBJ2-7, with 11 bases that match TRBD2. The CDR3 runs to 15 residues. J was trimmed by 2 bases and V by 4 bases; bases with no gene match: 5. CDR1 and CDR2 from the germline V gene are SGHNT and YYREEE (reference sequence). This CDR3 is CASSTETSGAYEQYF. CDR3 in DNA: TGTGCCAGCAGCACCGAGACTAGCGGGGCCTACGAGCAGTACTTC.

The chain links TRBV29-1 to TRBJ2-3; TRBD1 aligns across 10 bases. This CDR3 spans 14 amino acids. The ends lost 2 bases at V and 5 bases at J; junction bases unmatched: 4. CDR1 and CDR2 (germline): SQVTM, ANQGSEA. CDR3 DNA: TGCAGCGTTGAAAAGGGGACAGGGGAAGATACGCAGTATTTT. Residues: CSVEKGTGEDTQYF.

The chain uses TRBV11-3 and TRBJ1-2; 9 bases agree with TRBD1. The germline gives CDR1 SGHNT, CDR2 YENEEA. The CDR3 spans 15 residues. Trimming at V came to 5 bases and at J to 2 bases, leaving 6 bases not matched to a gene. CDR3 DNA sequence: TGTGCCAGCAGCCCGGGGACAGGGTGGAACTATGGCTACACCTTC. It translates to CASSPGTGWNYGYTF.

The chain is built from TRBV30 and TRBJ2-7; D is uncertain. V gave up 3 bases and J gave up 2 bases, with 8 bases separating them. Germline V gives CDR1 GTSNPN, CDR2 SVGIG (reference sequence). CDR3 length: 12 amino acids. The CDR3 sequence is CAWSEVTYEQYF. CDR3 sequence (DNA): TGTGCCTGGAGCGAGGTCACCTACGAGCAGTACTTC.

The chain employs TRBV2 and TRBJ2-7; maybe TRBD1 (6 bases). The CDR3 covers 13 residues. V dropped 8 bases and J dropped 4 bases, with 15 bases sitting between them. The germline V gene has CDR1 SNHLY and CDR2 FYNNEI. CDR3 in amino acids: CASVIRTVYEQYF. The DNA of the CDR3 is TGTGCCAGCGTGATCCGGACAGTATACGAGCAGTACTTC.

The CDR3 sequence is CASSVDSLLEQYF. CDR3 bases: TGTGCCAGCAGTGTTGACAGCCTACTCGAGCAGTACTTC. V usage is TRBV6-1 and J usage is TRBJ2-7; D might be TRBD1 (5 bases). Germline V CDR1 and CDR2: MNHNS, SASEGT. V was cut by 4 bases and J by 6 bases, with 13 bases left in between. The CDR3 runs 13 residues.

The gene calls are TRBV27 and TRBJ2-7, with 12 positions matching TRBD2. CDR3 length equals 11 residues. Trimming cost V 9 bases and J 11 bases; bases outside gene matches: 5. Germline V CDR1 and CDR2: MNHEY, SMNVEV (reference sequence). The CDR3 DNA sequence: TGTGCCAGTTCTAGCGGGAGGGGAAAGTACTTC. Amino acid sequence: CASSSGRGKYF.

V gene TRBV7-2 combines with J gene TRBJ1-5; 7 positions agree with TRBD1. V shed 1 base and J 7 bases; nucleotides not matched to a gene: 1. Germline loops: CDR1 SGHTA, CDR2 FQGNSA. The CDR3 runs 13 residues. The CDR3 DNA is TGTGCCAGCAGCTTAGAAGGGGGCCAGCCCCAGCATTTT. Its translation is CASSLEGGQPQHF.